What follows is one T cell receptor (beta chain) and its context. Germline CDR1 reads MDHEN; CDR2 reads SYDVKM. V lost 6 bases and J 1 base, leaving 14 bases between the germline ends. The CDR3 runs to 15 residues. The data derive from a study of blood T cells in healthy people across ages. PCR was performed a second time for about 6 to 12 cycles using a sample-barcoded 5' primer and a J-beta primer mix. A single record per CDR3 protein comes from TCRdb applying MiXCR to the 5' RACE reads. The sample has around 650,000 distinct CDR3 sequences, approximately 30% seen once; the top ten hold approximately 15%.

Sequencing input: blood. This clonotype was obtained from a woman of 80 years or more in good health. The J gene is TRBJ2-3, the V gene TRBV28; D is unclear. The CDR3 loop reads CASSPMSLGTDTQYF. CDR3 coding DNA: TGTGCCAGCAGCCCCATGTCCCTTGGCACAGATACGCAGTATTTT.